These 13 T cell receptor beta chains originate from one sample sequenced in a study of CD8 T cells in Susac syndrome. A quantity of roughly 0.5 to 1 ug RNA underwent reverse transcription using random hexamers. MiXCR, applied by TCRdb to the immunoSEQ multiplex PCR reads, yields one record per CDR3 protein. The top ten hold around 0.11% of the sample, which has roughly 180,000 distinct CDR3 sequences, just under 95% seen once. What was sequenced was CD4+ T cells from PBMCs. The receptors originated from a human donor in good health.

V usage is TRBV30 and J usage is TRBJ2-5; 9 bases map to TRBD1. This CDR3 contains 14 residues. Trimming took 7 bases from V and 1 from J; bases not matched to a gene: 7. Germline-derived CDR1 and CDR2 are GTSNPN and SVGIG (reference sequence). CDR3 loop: CASTTGGSQETQYF. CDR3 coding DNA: TGTGCCTCAACGACAGGGGGGAGCCAAGAGACCCAGTACTTC.

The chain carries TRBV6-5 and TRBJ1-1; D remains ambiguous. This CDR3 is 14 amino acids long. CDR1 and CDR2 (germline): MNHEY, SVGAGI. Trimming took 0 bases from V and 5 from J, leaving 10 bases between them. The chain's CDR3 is CASSYSWYLTEAFF. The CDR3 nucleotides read TGTGCCAGCAGTTACTCGTGGTATTTGACTGAAGCTTTCTTT.

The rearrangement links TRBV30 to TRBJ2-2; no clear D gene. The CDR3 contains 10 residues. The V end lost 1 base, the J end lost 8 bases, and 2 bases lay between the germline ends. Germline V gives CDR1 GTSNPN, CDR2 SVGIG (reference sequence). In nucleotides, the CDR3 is TGTGCCTGGAGTGGTGGGGAGCTGTTTTTT. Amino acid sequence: CAWSGGELFF. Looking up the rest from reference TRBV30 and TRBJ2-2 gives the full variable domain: SQTIHQWPATLVQPVGSPLSLECTVEGTSNPNLYWYRQAAGRGLQLLFYSVGIGQISSEVPQNLSASRPQDRQFILSSKKLLLSDSGFYLCAWSGGELFFGEGSRLTVL.

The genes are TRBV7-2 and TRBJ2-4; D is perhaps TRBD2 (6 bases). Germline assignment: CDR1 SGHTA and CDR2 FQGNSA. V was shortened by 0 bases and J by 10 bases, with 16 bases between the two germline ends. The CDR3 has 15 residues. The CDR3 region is CASSLAGGSPKIQYF. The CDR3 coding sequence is TGTGCCAGCAGCTTAGCGGGAGGATCCCCCAAAATTCAGTACTTC.

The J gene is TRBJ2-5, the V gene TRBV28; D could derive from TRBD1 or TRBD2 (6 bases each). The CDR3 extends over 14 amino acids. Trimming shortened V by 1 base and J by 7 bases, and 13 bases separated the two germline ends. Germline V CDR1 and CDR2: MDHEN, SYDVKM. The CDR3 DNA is TGTGCCAGCAGTTTATTCGGGGGCGCGGGGACCCAGTACTTC. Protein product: CASSLFGGAGTQYF. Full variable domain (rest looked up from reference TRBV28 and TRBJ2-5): DVKVTQSSRYLVKRTGEKVFLECVQDMDHENMFWYRQDPGLGLRLIYFSYDVKMKEKGDIPEGYSVSREKKERFSLILESASTNQTSMYLCASSLFGGAGTQYFGPGTRLLVL.

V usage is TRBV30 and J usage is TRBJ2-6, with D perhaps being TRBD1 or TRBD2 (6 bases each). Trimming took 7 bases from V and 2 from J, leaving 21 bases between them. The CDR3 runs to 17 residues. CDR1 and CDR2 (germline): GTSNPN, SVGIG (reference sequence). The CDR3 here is CASSPGLGDTGANVLTF. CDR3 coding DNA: TGTGCCTCTTCCCCGGGACTCGGGGACACTGGGGCCAACGTCCTGACTTTC.

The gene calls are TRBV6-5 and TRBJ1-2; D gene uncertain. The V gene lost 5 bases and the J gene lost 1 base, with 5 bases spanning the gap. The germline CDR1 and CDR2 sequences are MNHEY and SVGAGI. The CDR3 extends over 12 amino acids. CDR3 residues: CASSDFNYGYTF. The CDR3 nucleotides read TGTGCCAGCAGTGATTTTAACTATGGCTACACCTTC.

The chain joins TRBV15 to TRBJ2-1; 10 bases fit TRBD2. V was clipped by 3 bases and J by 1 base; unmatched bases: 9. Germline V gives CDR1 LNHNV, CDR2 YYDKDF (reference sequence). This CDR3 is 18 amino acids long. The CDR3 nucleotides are TGTGCCACCAGCAGGGGTGGGACTAGCGAGTGGTCCTACAATGAGCAGTTCTTC. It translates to CATSRGGTSEWSYNEQFF.

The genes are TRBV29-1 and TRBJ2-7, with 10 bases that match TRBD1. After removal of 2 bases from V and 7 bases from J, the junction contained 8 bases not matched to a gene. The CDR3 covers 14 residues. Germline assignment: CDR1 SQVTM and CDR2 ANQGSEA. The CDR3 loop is CSVEFGTGAREQYF. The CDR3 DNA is TGCAGCGTTGAATTTGGGACAGGGGCCCGGGAGCAGTACTTC.

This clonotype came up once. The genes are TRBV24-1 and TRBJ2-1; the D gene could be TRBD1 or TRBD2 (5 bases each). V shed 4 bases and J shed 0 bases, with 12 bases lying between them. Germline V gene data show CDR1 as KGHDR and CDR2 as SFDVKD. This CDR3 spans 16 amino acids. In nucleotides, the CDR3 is TGTGCCACCAGTGACCAGGGACCGACCTCCTACAATGAGCAGTTCTTC. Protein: CATSDQGPTSYNEQFF.

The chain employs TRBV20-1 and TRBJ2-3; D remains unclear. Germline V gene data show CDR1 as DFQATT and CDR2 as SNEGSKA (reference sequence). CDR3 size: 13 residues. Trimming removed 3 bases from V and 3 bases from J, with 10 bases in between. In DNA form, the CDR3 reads TGCAGTGCTAGCCCCTCCGGGACAGATACGCAGTATTTT. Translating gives CSASPSGTDTQYF.

CDR3 in amino acids: CASMMRNTGELFF. The CDR3 DNA follows: TGTGCCAGCATGATGCGTAACACCGGGGAGCTGTTTTTT. The chain uses TRBV28 and TRBJ2-2; D call uncertain. V dropped 7 bases and J dropped 2 bases, with 8 bases sitting between them. CDR1 is MDHEN and CDR2 is SYDVKM in the germline V gene. The CDR3 runs 13 residues.

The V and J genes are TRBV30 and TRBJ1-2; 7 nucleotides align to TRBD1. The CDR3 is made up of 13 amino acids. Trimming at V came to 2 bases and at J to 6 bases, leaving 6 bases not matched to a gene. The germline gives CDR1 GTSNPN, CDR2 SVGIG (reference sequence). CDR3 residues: CAWSSPDRDGYTF. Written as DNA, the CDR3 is TGTGCCTGGAGTTCCCCCGACAGGGATGGCTACACCTTC.